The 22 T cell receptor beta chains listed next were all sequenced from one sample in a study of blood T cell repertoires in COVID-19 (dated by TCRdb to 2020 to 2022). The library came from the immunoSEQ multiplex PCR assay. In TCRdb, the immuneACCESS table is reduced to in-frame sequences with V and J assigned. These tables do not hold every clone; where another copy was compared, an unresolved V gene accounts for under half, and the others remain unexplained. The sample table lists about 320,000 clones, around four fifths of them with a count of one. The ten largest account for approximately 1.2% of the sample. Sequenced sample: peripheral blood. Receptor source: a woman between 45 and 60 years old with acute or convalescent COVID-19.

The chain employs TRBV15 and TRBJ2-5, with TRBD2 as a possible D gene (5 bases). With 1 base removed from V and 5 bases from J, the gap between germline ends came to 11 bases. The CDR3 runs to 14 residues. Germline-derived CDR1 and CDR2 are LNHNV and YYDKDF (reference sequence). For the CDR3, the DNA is TGTGCCACCAGCAGAGGTTCAGGAGGTGAGACCCAGTACTTC. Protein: CATSRGSGGETQYF.

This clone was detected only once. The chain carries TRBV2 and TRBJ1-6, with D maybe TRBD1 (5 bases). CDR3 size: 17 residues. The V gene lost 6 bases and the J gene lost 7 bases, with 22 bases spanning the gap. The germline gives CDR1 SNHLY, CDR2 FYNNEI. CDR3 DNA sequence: TGTGCCAGCAGCAGCCCCTCCGGGGGAAGTGTAAATTCACCCCTCCACTTT. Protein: CASSSPSGGSVNSPLHF.

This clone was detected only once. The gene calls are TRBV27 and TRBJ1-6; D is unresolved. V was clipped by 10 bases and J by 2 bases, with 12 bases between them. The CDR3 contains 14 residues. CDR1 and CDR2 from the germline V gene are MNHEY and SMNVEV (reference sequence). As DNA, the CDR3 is TGTGCCACTCGGGCTAGCACCTATAATTCACCCCTCCACTTT. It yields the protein CATRASTYNSPLHF.

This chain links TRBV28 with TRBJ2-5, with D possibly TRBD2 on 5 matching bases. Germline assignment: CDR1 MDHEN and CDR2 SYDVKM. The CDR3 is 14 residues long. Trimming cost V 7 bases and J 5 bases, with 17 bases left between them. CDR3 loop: CASIPDPRGETQYF. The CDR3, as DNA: TGTGCCAGCATCCCCGATCCCCGGGGTGAGACCCAGTACTTC.

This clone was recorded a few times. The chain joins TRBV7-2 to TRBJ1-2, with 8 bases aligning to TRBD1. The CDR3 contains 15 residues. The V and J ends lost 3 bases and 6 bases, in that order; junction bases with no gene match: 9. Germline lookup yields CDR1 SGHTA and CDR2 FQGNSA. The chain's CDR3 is CASSLTGAPSNGYTF. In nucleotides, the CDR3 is TGTGCCAGCAGCTTGACAGGGGCCCCGAGTAATGGCTACACCTTC.

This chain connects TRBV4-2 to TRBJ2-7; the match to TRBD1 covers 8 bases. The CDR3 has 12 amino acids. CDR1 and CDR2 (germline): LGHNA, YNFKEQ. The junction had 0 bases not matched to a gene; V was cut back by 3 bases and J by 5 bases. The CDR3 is CASSQDRDEQYF. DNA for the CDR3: TGTGCCAGCAGCCAGGACAGGGACGAGCAGTACTTC.

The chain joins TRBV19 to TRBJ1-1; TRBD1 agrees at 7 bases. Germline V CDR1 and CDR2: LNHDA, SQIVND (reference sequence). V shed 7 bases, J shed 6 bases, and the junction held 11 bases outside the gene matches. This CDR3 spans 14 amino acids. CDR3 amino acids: CASTMTGQIAEAFF. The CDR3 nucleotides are TGTGCCAGTACTATGACGGGACAGATCGCTGAAGCTTTCTTT.

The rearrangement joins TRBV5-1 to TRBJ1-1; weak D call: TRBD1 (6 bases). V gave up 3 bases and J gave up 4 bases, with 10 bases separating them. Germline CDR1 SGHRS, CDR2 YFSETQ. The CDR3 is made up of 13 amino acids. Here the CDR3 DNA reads TGCGCCAGCAGCTCAGGGACATTCACTGAAGCTTTCTTT. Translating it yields CASSSGTFTEAFF.

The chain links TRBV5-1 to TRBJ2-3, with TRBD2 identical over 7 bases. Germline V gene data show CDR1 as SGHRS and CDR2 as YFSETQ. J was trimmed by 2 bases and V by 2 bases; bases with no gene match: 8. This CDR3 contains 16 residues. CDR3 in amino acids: CASSLTPGLITDTQYF. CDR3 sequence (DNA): TGCGCCAGCAGCTTAACCCCGGGACTAATCACAGATACGCAGTATTTT. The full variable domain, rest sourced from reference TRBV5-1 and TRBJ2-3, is KAGVTQTPRYLIKTRGQQVTLSCSPISGHRSVSWYQQTPGQGLQFLFEYFSETQRNKGNFPGRFSGRQFSNSRSEMNVSTLELGDSALYLCASSLTPGLITDTQYFGPGTRLTVL.

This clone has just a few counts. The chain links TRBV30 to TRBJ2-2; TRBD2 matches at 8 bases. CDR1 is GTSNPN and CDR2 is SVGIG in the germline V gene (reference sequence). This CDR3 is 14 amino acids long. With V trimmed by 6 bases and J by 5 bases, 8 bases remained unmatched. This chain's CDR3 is CACVQREFTGELFF. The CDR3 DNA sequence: TGTGCCTGCGTCCAGCGGGAGTTTACCGGGGAGCTGTTTTTT.

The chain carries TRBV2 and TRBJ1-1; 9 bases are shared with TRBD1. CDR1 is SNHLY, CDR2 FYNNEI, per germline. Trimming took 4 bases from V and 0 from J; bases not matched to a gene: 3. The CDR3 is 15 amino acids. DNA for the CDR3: TGTGCCAGCAGTGGGACAGGGGAGGTGAACACTGAAGCTTTCTTT. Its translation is CASSGTGEVNTEAFF.

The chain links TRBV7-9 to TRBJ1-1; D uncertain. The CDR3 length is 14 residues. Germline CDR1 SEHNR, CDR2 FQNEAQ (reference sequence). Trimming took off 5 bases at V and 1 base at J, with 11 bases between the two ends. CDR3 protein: CASSLPFGNTEAFF. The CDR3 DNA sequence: TGTGCCAGCAGCCTCCCGTTCGGGAACACTGAAGCTTTCTTT.

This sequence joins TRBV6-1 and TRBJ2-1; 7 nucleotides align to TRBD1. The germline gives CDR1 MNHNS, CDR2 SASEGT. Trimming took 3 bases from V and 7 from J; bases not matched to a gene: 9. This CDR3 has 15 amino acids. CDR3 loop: CASSEAPGTVNEQFF. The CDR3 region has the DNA TGTGCCAGCAGTGAGGCCCCCGGGACAGTAAATGAGCAGTTCTTC.

Here the CDR3 DNA reads TGTGCCAGCAGTTTGTCGGGGGTCCACGAGCAGTACTTC. Translating gives CASSLSGVHEQYF. V usage is TRBV28 and J usage is TRBJ2-7; D might be TRBD2 (6 bases). The CDR3 spans 13 residues. V lost 3 bases to trimming and J lost 5 bases, with 11 bases between them. Germline assignment: CDR1 MDHEN and CDR2 SYDVKM. The full variable domain, its missing parts supplied by reference TRBV28 and TRBJ2-7, is DVKVTQSSRYLVKRTGEKVFLECVQDMDHENMFWYRQDPGLGLRLIYFSYDVKMKEKGDIPEGYSVSREKKERFSLILESASTNQTSMYLCASSLSGVHEQYFGPGTRLTVT.

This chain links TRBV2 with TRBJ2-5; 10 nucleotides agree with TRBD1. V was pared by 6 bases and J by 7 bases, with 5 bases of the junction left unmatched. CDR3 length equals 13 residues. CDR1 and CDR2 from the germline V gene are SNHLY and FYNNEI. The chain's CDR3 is CASRGTGAWTQYF. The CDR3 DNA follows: TGTGCCAGCAGAGGGACAGGGGCCTGGACCCAGTACTTC.

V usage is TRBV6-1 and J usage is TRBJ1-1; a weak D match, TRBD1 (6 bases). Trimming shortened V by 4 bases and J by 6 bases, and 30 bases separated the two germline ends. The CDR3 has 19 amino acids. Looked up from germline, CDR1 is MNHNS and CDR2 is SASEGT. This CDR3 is CASSVEWGDRTASLAEAFF. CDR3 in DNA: TGTGCCAGCAGTGTCGAATGGGGCGATAGGACAGCCTCCCTAGCTGAAGCTTTCTTT.

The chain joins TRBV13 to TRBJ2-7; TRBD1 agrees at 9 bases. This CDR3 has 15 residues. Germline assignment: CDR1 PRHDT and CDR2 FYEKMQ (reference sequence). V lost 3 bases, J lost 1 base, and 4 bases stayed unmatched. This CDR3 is CASSFGTGPSYEQYV. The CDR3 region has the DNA TGTGCCAGCAGCTTCGGGACAGGGCCTTCCTACGAGCAGTACGTC.

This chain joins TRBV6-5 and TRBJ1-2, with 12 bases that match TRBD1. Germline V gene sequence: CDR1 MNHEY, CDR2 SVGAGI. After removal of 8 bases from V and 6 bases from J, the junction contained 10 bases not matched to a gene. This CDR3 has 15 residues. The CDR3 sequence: CASRRPGQGADGYTF. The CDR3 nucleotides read TGTGCCAGCCGCCGACCGGGACAGGGGGCTGATGGCTACACCTTC.

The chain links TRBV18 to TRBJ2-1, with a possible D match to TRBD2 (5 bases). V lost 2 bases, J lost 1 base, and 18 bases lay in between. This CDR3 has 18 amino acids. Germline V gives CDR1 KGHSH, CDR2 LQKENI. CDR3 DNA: TGTGCCAGCTCACCATTCAGTTTTGCATCGGGGTCCTACAATGAGCAGTTCTTC. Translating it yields CASSPFSFASGSYNEQFF.

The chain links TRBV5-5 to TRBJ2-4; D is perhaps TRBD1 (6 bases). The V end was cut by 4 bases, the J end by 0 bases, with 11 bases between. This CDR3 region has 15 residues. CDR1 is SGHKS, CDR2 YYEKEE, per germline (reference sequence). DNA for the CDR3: TGTGCCAGCAGCGACAGACAGGCAGCCAAAAACATTCAGTACTTC. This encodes CASSDRQAAKNIQYF.

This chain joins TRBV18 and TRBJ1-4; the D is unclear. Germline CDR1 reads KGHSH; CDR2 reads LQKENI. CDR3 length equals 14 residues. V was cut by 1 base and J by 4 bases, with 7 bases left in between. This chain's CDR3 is CASSPLQNNEKLFF. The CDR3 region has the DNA TGTGCCAGCTCACCACTACAGAATAATGAAAAACTGTTTTTT.

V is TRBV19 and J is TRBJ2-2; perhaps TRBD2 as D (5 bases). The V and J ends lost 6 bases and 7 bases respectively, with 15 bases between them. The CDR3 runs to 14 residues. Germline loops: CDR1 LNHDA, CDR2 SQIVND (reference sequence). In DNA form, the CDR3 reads TGTGCCAGTAGCTCGCCTCCGGGGAGCGGGGAGCTGTTTTTT. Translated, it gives CASSSPPGSGELFF.